The clone carrying this T cell receptor beta chain has only a few counts. Its antigen is not known. This record belongs to a study of spatial heterogeneity in lung cancer. Study in general: Untreated early-stage non-small cell lung cancer patients, fewer than 85 in total, were the donors. Follow-up PBMC specimens underwent sequencing when available; their median timing was around 24 months after resection. Findings and caveats of the study: Resection saw ubiquitous expanded tumor TCRs appear in blood more than follow-up did.

MiXCR, run by TCRdb on the 5' RACE reads, gives a single entry per CDR3 protein. Of around 110,000 distinct CDR3 sequences in the sample, 9.5% to 15% were seen once. The time point: blood at routine non-recurrence follow-up after resection. Whole RNA, which was extracted from tumor, nontumor lung tissue or frozen PBMC, was sequenced without any cell sorting. Germline assignment: CDR1 DFQATT and CDR2 SNEGSKA (reference sequence). The CDR3 is 11 amino acids. V lost 7 bases and J 1 base, leaving 7 bases between the germline ends. The rearrangement joins TRBV20-1 to TRBJ1-1; D unresolved. This sample comprised PBMCs, obtained at follow-up. This TCR came from a male donor with early-stage non-small cell lung cancer. The CDR3 here is CSVGQNTEAFF. CDR3 bases: TGCAGTGTAGGTCAGAACACTGAAGCTTTCTTT.